This TCR beta chain emerged from a study of T cells in Graves' hyperthyroidism and ophthalmopathy. The CDR3 regions of TCR beta were amplified from RNA transcripts. An initial round of RT-PCR targeting the TCR CDR3 relied on the HTBI primer set. MiXCR was run by TCRdb on the multiplex PCR reads, yielding one entry per CDR3 protein. The sample lists 600,000 to 700,000 distinct CDR3 sequences, roughly 14% occurring once. Study-level points and caveats: Blood also showed most of the thyroid clonotypes that were expanded above 0.001.

This clonotype was seen a handful of times. Its cognate antigen is unknown. Source material: blood. The clonotype was recovered from a woman aged 40 to 50 with Graves' ophthalmopathy.

The CDR3 bases are TGTGCCAGCAGTACCGGGACAGCAGATACGCAGTATTTT. Translating gives CASSTGTADTQYF. This chain links TRBV12-3 or TRBV12-4 with TRBJ2-3; TRBD1 agrees at 7 bases. The ends lost 5 bases at V and 4 bases at J; junction bases unmatched: 3. The CDR3 totals 13 residues.